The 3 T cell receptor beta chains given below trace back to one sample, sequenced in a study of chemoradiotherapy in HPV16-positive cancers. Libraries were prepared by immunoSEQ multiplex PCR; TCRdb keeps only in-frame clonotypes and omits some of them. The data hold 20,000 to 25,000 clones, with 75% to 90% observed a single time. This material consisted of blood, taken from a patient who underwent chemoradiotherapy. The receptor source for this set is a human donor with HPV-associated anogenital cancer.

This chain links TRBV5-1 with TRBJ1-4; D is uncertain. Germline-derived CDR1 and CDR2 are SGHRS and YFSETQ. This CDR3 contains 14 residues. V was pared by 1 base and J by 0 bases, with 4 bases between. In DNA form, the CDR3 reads TGCGCCAGCAGCTTGAGAGCAACTAATGAAAAACTGTTTTTT. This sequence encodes CASSLRATNEKLFF.

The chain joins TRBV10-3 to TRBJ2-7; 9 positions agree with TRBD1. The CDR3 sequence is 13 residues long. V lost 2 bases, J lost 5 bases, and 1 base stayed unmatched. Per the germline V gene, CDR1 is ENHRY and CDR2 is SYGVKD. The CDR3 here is CAISERTGDEQYF. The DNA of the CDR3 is TGTGCCATCAGTGAGAGGACAGGGGACGAGCAGTACTTC.

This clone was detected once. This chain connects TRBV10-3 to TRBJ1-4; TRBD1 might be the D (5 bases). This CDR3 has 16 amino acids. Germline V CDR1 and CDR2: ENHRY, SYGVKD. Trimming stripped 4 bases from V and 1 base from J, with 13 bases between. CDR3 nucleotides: TGTGCCATCAGTGGCGGGCAGGGTGGAACTAATGAAAAACTGTTTTTT. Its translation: CAISGGQGGTNEKLFF.